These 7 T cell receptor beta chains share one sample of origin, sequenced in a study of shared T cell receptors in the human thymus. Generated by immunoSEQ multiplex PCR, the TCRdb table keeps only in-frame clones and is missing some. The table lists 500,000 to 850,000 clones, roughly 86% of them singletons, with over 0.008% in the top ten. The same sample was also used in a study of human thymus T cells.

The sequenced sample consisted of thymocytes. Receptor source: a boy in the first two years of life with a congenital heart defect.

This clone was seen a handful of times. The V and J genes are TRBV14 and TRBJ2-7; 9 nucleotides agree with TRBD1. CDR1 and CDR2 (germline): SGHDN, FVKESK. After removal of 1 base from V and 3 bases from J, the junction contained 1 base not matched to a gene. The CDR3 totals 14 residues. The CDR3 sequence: CASSQADRGYEQYF. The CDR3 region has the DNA TGTGCCAGCAGCCAAGCGGACAGGGGCTACGAGCAGTACTTC.

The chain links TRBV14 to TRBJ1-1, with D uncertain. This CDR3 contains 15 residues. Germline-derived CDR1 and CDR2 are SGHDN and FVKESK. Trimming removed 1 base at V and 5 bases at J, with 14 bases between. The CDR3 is CASSQVRNRRTEAFF. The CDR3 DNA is TGTGCCAGCAGCCAAGTAAGGAACAGACGGACTGAAGCTTTCTTT. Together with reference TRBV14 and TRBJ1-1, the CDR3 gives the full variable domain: EAGVTQFPSHSVIEKGQTVTLRCDPISGHDNLYWYRRVMGKEIKFLLHFVKESKQDESGMPNNRFLAERTGGTYSTLKVQPAELEDSGVYFCASSQVRNRRTEAFFGQGTRLTVV.

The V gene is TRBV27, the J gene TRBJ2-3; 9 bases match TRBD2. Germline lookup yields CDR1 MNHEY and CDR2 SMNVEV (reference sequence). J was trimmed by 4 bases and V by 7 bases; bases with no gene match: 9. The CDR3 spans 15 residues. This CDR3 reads CASTRGGKRPDTQYF. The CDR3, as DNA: TGTGCCAGCACGCGGGGGGGTAAGAGGCCAGATACGCAGTATTTT.

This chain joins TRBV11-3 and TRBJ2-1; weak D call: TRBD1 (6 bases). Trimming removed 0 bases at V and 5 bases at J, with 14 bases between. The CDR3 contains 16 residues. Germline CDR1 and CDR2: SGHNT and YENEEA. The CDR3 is CASSLDRGRSNNEQFF. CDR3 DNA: TGTGCCAGCAGCTTAGACAGGGGCCGGTCGAACAATGAGCAGTTCTTC.

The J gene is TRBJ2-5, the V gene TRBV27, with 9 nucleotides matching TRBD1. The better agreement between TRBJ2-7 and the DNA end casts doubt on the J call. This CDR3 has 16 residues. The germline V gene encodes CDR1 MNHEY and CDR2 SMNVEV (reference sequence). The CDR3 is CASSQHGTGSAYEQYF. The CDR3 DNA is TGTGCCAGCAGCCAGCATGGGACAGGGTCGGCCTACGAGCAGTACTTC.

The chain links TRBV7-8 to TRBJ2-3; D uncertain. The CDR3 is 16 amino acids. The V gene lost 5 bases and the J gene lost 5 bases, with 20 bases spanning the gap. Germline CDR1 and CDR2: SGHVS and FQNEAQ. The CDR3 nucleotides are TGTGCCAGCAGCCAAACGAGCCCATCTAGTAAAGATACGCAGTATTTT. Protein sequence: CASSQTSPSSKDTQYF.

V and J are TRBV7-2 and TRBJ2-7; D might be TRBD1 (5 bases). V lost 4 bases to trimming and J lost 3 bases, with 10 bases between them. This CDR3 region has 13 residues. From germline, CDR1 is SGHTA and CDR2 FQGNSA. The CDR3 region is CASSWGPNYEQYF. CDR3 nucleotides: TGTGCCAGCAGCTGGGGCCCAAACTACGAGCAGTACTTC.